This T cell receptor (beta chain) was recovered during a study of blood T cell repertoires in COVID-19. Assay: immunoSEQ multiplex PCR; the TCRdb copy retains only in-frame clones and omits some. The repertoire includes about 62,000 clones, around 87% of them detected once, and about a sixth sits in the top ten. CDR1 and CDR2 (germline): LNHDA, SQIVND (reference sequence). This CDR3 has 14 residues. Trimming took 9 bases from V and 1 from J, leaving 16 bases between them. The TCR comes from an older woman with COVID-19, enrolled during active disease. Sequenced: peripheral blood. The chain has TRBV19 and TRBJ2-7, with D perhaps matching TRBD1 (6 bases). DNA of the CDR3: TGTGCCAGCACCCCAGGGGATAGTTCCTACGAGCAGTACTTC. Its protein product is CASTPGDSSYEQYF.